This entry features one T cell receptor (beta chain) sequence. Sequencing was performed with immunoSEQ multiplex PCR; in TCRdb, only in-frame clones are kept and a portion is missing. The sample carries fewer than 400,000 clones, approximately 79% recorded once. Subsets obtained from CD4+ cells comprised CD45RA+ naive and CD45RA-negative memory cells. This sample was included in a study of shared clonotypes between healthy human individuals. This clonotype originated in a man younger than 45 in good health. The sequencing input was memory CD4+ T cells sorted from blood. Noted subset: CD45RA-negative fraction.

This CDR3 is CASSYGGSYNEQFF. The DNA of the CDR3 is TGTGCCAGCAGTTACGGCGGTTCTTACAATGAGCAGTTCTTC. The chain has TRBV6-5 and TRBJ2-1, with unresolved D. The germline V and J ends were trimmed by 2 bases and 4 bases, with 9 bases remaining between them. Germline CDR1 is MNHEY and CDR2 is SVGAGI. The CDR3 spans 14 residues.